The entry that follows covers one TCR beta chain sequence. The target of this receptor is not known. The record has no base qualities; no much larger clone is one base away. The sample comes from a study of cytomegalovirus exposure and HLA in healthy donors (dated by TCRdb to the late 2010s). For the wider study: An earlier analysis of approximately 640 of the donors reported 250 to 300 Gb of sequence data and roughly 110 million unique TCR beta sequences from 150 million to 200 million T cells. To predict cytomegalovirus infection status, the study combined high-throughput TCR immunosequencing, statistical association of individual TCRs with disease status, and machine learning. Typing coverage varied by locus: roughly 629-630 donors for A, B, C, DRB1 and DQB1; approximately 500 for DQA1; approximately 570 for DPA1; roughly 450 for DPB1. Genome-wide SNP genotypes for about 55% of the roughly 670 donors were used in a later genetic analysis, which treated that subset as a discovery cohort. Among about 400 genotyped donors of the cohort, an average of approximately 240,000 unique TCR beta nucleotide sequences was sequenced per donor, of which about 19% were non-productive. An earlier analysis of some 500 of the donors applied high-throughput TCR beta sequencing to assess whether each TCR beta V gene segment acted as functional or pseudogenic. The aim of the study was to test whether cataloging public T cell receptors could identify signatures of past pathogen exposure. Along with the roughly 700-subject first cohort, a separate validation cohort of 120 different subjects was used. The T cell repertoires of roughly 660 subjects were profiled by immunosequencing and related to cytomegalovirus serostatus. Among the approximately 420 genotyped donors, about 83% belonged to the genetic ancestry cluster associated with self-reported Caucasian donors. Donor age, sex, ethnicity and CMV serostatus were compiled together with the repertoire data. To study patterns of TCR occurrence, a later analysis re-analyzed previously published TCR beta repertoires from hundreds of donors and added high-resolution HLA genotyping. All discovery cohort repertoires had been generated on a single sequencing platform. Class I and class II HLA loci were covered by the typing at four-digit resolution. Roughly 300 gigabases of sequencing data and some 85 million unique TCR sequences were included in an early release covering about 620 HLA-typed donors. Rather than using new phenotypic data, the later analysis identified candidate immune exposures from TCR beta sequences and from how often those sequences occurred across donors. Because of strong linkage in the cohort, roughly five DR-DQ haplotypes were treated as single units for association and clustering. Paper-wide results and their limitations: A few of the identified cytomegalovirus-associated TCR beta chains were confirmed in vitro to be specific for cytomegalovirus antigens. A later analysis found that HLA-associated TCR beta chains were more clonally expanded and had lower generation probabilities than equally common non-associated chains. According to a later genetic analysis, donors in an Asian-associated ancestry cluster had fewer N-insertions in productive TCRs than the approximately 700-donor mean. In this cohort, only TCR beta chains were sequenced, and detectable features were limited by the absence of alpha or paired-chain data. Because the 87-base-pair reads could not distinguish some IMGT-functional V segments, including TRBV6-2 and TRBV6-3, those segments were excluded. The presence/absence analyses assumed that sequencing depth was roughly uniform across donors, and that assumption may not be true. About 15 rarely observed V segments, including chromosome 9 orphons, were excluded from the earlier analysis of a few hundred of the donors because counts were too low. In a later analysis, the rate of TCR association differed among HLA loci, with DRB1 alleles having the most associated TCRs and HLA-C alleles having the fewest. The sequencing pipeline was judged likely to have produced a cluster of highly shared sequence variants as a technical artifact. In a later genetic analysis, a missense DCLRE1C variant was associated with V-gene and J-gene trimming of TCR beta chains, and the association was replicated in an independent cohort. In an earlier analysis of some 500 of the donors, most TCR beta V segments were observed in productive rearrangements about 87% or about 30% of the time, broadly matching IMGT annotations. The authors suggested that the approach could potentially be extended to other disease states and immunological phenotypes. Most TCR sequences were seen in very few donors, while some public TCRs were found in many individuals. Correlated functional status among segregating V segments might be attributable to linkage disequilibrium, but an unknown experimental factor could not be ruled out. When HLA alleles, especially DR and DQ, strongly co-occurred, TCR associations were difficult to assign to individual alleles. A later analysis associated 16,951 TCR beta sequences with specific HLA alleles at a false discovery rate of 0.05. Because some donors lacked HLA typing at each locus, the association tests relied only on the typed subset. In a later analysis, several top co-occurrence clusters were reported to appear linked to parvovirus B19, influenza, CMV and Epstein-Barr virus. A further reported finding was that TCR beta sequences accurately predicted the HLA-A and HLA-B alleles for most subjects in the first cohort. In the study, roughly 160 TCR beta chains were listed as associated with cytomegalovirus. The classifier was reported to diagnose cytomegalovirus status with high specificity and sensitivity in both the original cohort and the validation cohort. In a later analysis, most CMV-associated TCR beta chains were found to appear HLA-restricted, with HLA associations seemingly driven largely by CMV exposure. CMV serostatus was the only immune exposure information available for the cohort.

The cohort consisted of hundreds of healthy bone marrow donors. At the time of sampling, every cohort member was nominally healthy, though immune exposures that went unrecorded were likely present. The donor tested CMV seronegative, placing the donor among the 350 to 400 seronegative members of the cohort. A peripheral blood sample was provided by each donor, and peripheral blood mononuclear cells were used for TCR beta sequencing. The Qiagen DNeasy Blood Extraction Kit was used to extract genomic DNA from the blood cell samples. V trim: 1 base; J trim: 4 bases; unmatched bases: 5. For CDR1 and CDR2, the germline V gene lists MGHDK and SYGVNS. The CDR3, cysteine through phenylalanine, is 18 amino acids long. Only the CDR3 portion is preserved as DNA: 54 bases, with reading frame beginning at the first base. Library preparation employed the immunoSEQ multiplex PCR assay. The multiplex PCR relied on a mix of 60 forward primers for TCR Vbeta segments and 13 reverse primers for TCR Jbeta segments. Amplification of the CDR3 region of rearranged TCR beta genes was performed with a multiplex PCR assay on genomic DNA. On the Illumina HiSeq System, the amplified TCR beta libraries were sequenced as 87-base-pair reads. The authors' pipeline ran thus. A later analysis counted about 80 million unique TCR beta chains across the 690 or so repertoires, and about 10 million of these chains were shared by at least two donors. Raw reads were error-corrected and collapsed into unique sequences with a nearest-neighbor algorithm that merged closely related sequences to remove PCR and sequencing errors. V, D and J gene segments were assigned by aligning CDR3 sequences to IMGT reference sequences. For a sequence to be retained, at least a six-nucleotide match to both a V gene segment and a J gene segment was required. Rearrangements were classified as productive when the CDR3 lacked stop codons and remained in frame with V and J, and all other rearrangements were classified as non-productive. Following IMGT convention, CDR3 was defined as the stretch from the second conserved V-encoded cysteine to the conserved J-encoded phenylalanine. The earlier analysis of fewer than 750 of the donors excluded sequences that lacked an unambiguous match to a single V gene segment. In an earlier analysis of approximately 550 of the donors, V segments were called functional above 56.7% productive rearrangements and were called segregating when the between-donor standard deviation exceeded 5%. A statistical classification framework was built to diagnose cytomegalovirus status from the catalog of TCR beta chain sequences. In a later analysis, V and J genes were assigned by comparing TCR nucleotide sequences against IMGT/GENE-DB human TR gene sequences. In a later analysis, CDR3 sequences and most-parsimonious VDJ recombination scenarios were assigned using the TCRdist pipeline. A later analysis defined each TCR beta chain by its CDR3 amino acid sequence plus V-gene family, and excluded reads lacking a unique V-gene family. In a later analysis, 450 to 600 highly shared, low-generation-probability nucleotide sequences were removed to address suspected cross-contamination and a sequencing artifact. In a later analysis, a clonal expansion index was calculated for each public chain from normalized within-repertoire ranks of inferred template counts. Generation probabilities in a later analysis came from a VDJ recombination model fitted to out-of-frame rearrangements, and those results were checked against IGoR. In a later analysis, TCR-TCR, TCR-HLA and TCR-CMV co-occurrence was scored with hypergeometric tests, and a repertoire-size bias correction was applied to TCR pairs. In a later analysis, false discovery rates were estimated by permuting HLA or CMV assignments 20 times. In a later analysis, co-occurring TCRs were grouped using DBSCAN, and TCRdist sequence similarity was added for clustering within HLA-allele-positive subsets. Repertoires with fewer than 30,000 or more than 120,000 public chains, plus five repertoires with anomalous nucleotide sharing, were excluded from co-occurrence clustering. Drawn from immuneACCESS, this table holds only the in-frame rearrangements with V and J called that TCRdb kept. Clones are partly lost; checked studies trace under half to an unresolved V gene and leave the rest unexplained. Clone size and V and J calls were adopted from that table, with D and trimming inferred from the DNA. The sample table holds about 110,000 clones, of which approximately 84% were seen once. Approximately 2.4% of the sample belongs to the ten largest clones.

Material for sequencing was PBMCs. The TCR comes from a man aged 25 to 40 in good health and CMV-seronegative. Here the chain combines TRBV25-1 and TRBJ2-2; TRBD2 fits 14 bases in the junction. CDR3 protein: CASSESGTSGSRTGELFF. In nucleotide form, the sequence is TGTGCCAGCAGTGAATCGGGGACTAGCGGGAGTCGCACCGGGGAGCTGTTTTTT.